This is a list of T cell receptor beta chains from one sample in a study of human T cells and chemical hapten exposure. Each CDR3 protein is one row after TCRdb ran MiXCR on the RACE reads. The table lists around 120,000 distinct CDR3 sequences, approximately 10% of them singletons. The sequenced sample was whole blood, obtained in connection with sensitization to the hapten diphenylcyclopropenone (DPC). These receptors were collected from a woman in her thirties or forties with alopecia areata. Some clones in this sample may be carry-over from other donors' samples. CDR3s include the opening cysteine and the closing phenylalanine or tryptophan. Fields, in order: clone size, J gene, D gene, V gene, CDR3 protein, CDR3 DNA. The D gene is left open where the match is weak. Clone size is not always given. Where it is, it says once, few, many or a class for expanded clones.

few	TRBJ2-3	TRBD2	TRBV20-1	CSAKQLAGDLGGDTQYF	TGCAGTGCTAAGCAGTTAGCGGGAGATCTGGGTGGAGATACGCAGTATTTT
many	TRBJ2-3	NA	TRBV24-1	CATSDARAADTQYF	TGTGCCACCAGTGACGCCAGGGCGGCAGATACGCAGTATTTT
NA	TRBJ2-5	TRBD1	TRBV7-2	CASSQNAGDRVWETQYF	TGTGCCAGCAGCCAAAATGCGGGGGACAGGGTGTGGGAGACCCAGTACTTC
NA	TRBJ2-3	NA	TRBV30	CASNPGLGSPDTQYF	TGTGCCAGCAACCCGGGCCTTGGCTCGCCCGATACGCAGTATTTT
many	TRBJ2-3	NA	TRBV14	CASSRGTVDTDTQYF	TGTGCCAGCAGCCGGGGGACCGTAGACACAGATACGCAGTATTTT
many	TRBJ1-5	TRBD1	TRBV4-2	CASSQDRGTGGHSNQPQHF	TGTGCCAGCAGCCAAGATCGGGGGACAGGGGGCCATAGCAATCAGCCCCAGCATTTT
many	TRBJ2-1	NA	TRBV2	CASAQLVNEQFF	TGTGCCAGCGCTCAGCTGGTCAATGAGCAGTTCTTC
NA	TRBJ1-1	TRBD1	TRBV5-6	CASSRGGAWTEAFF	TGTGCCAGCAGCCGAGGGGGCGCGTGGACTGAAGCTTTCTTT
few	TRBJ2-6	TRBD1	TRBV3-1	CASSPLTGNSGANVLTF	TGTGCCAGCAGCCCCCTGACAGGGAACTCTGGGGCCAACGTCCTGACTTTC
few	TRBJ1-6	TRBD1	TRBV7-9	CASSLGGTGVSPLHF	TGTGCCAGCAGCTTAGGGGGGACAGGGGTTTCACCCCTCCACTTT
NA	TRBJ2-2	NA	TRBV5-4	CASSPGLPGTGELFF	TGTGCCAGCAGCCCGGGACTGCCTGGGACCGGGGAGCTGTTTTTT
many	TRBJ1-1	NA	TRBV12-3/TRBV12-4	CASSPGGAVVTEAFF	TGTGCCAGCAGCCCCGGCGGGGCGGTAGTCACTGAAGCTTTCTTT
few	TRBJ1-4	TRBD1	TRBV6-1	CASDRDRAEKLFF	TGTGCCAGCGACCGGGACAGGGCTGAAAAACTGTTTTTT
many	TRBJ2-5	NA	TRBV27	CASSDTGSPRAQYF	TGTGCCAGCAGTGATACCGGGTCCCCCCGCGCCCAGTACTTC
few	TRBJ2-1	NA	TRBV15	CATSRGGSYNEQFF	TGTGCCACCAGCAGAGGAGGGAGCTACAATGAGCAGTTCTTC
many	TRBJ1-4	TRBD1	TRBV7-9	CASSTRTGDEKLFF	TGTGCCAGCAGCACCCGGACAGGGGACGAAAAACTGTTTTTT
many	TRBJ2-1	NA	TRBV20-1	CSARDPAGPKPLQFF	TGCAGTGCTAGAGACCCCGCCGGGCCGAAACCCCTGCAGTTCTTC
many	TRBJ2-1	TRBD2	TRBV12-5	CASGLDMGGGKTERQFF	TGTGCTAGTGGTTTGGATATGGGGGGAGGGAAGACCGAGCGGCAGTTCTTC
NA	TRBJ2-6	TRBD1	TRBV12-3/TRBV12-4	CASSSLTGADSGANVLTF	TGTGCCAGCAGTTCGTTGACAGGGGCCGACTCTGGGGCCAACGTCCTGACTTTC
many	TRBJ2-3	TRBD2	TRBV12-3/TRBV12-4	CASRMTSGGLTDTQYF	TGTGCCAGCAGGATGACTAGCGGGGGACTCACAGATACGCAGTATTTT
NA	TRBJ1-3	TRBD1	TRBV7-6	CASSLYPRGLSGNTIYF	TGTGCCAGCAGCTTATACCCCAGGGGGCTGTCTGGAAACACCATATATTTT
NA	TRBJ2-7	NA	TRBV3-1	CASSQTLQQGQYF	TGTGCCAGCAGCCAGACCCTGCAACAGGGGCAGTACTTC
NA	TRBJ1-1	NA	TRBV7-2	CASSLGTIEAFF	TGTGCCAGCAGCTTAGGTACCATTGAAGCTTTCTTT
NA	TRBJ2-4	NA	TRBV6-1	CASISSGARGVRQRKNIQYF	TGTGCCAGCATCTCCTCCGGGGCACGAGGGGTTCGACAACGAAAAAACATTCAGTACTTC
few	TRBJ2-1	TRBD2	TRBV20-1	CSETLPGGRAGEQFF	TGCAGTGAAACGCTACCGGGCGGGAGGGCCGGTGAGCAGTTCTTC
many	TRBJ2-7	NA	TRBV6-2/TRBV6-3	CASSKPEFLSYEQYF	TGTGCCAGCAGCAAGCCAGAGTTCCTCTCCTACGAGCAGTACTTC
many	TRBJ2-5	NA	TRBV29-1	CSVEAAGEETQYF	TGCAGCGTTGAAGCGGCAGGGGAGGAGACCCAGTACTTC